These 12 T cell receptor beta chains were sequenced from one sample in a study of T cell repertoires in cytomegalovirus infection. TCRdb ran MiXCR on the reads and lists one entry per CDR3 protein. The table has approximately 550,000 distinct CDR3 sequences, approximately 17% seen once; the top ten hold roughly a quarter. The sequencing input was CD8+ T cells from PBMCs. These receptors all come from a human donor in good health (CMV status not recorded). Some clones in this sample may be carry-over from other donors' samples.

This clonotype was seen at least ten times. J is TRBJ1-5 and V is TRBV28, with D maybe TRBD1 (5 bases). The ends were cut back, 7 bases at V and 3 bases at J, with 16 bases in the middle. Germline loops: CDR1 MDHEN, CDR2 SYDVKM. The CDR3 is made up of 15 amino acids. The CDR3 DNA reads TGTGCCAGCACCCTCCGCGGGACTCTCAATCAGCCCCAGCATTTT. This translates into CASTLRGTLNQPQHF.

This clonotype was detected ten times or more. The DNA for the CDR3 is TGTGCCAGCAGCTACGACTCGATATCTAGCACAGATACGCAGTATTTT. The encoded protein is CASSYDSISSTDTQYF. The chain joins TRBV7-2 to TRBJ2-3; D unclear. The CDR3 is 16 amino acids. Trimming took 4 bases from V and 0 from J, leaving 14 bases between them. In germline, CDR1 is SGHTA, CDR2 FQGNSA.

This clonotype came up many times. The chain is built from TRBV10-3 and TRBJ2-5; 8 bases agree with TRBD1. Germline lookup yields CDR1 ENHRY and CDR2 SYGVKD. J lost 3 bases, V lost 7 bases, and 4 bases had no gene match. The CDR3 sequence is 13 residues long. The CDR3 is CAIKDRGKETQYF. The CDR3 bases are TGTGCCATCAAAGACAGGGGAAAAGAGACCCAGTACTTC.

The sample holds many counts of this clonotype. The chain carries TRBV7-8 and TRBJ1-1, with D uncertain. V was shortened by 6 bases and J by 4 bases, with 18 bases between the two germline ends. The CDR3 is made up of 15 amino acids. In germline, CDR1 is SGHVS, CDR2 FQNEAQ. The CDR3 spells CASRPLTGKFTEAFF. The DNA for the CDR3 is TGTGCCAGCAGGCCTCTCACGGGGAAATTCACTGAAGCTTTCTTT.

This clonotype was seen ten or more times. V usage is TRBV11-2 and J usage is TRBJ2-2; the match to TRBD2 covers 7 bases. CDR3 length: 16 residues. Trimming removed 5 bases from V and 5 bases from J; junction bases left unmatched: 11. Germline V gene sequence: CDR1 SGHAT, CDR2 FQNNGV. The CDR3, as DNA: TGTGCCAGCAGCGTAATGACTAGCACGGCAACCGGGGAGCTGTTTTTT. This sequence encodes CASSVMTSTATGELFF.

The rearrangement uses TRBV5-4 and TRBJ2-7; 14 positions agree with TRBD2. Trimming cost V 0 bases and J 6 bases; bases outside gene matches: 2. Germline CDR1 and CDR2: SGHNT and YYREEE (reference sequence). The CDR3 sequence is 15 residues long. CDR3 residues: CASSLGTSGRSEQYF. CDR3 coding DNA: TGTGCCAGCAGCTTGGGGACTAGCGGGAGGAGCGAGCAGTACTTC.

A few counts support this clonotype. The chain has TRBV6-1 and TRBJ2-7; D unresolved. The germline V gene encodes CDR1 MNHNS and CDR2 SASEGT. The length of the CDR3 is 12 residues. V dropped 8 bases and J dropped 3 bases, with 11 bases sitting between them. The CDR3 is CASGFTYYEQYF. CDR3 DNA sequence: TGTGCCAGCGGCTTCACTTACTACGAGCAGTACTTC.

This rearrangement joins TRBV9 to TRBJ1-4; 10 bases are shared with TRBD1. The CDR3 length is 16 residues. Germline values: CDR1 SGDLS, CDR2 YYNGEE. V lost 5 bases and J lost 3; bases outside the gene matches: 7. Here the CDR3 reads CASSATGTGANEKLFF. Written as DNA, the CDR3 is TGTGCCAGCAGTGCGACCGGGACAGGGGCTAATGAAAAACTGTTTTTT.

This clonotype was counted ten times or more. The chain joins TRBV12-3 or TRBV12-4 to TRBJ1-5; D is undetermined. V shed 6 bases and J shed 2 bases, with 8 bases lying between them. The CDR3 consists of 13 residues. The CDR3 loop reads CASRPDGNQPQHF. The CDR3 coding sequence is TGTGCCAGCAGGCCGGACGGCAATCAGCCCCAGCATTTT.

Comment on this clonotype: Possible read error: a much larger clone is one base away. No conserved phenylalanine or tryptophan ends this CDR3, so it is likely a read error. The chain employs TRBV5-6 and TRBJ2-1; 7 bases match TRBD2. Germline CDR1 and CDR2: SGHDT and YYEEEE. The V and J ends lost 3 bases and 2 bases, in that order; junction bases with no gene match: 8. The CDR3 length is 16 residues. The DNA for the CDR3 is TGTGCCAGCAGCTCGGACTGGCGGGGGACCTACAATGAGCAGTTCTTA. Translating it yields CASSSDWRGTYNEQFL.

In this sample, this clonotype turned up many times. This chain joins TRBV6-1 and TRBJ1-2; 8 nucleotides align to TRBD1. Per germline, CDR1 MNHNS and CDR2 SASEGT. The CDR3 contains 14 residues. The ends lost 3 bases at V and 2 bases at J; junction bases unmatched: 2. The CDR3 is CASSDRGRNYGYTF. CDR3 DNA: TGTGCCAGCAGTGACAGGGGGCGCAACTATGGCTACACCTTC.

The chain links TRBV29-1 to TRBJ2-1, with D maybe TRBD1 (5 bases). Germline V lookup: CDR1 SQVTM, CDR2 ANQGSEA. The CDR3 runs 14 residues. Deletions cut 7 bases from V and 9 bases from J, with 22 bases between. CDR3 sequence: CSDYTGQDDSEQFF. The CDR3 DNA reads TGCAGCGACTATACAGGTCAAGACGACTCTGAGCAGTTCTTC.